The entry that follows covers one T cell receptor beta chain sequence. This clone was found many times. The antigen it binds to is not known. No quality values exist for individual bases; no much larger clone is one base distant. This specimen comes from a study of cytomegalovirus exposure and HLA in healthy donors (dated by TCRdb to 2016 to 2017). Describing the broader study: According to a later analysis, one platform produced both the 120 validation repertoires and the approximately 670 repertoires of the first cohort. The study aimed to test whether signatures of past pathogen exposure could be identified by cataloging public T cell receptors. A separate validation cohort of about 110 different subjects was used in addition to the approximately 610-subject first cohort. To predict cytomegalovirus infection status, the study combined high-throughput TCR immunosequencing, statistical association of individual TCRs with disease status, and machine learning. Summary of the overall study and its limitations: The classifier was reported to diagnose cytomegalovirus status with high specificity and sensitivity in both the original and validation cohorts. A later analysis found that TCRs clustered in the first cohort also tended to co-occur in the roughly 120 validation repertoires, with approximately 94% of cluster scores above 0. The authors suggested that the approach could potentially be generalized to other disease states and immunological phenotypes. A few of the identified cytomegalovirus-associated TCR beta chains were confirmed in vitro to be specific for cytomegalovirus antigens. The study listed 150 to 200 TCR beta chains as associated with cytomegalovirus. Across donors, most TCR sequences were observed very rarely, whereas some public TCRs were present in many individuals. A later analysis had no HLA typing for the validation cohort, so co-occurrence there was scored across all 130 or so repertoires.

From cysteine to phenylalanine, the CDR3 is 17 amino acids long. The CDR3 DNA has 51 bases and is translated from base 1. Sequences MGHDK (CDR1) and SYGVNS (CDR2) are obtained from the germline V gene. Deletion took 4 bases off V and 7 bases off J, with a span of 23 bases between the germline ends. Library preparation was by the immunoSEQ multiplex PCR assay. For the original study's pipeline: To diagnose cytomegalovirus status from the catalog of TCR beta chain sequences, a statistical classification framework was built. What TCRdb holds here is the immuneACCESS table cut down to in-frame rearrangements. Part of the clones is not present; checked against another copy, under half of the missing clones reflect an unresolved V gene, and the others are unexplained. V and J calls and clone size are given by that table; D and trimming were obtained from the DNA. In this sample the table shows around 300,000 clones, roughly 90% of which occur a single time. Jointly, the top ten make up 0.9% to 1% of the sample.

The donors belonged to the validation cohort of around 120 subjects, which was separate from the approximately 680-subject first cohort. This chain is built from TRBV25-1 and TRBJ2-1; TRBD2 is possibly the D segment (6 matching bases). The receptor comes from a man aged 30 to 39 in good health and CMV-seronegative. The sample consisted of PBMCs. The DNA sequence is TGTGCCAGCAGTGGGGGCGGGTCGCAGAGACGGGGGAATGAGCAGTTCTTC. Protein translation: CASSGGGSQRRGNEQFF.